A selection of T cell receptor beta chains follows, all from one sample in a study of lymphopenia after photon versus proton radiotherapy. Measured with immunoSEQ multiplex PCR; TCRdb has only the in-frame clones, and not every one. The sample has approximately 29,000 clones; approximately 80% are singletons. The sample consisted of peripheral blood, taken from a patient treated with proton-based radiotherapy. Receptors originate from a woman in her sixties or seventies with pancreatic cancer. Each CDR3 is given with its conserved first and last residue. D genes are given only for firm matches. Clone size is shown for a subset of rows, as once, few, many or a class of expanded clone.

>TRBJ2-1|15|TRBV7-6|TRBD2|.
CASSLQRGVNNEQFF
TGTGCCAGCAGCCTGCAGCGGGGGGTTAATAATGAGCAGTTCTTC
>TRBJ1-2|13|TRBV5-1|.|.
CASSLVGAGGYTF
TGCGCCAGCAGCTTGGTTGGGGCTGGTGGCTACACCTTC
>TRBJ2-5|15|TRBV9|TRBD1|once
CASSAGGAGQETQYF
TGTGCCAGCAGCGCAGGGGGCGCGGGGCAAGAGACCCAGTACTTC
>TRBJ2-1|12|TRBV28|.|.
CASSYGLFEQFF
TGTGCCAGCAGTTATGGACTCTTTGAGCAGTTCTTC
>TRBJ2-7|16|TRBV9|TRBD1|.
CASSLTGQATSYEQYF
TGTGCCAGCAGTTTGACAGGACAGGCCACGTCCTACGAGCAGTACTTC
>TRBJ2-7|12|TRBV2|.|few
CASSGQTYEQYF
TGTGCCAGCAGTGGCCAGACCTACGAGCAGTACTTC
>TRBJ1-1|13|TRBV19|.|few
CATRRVVGTEAFF
TGTGCCACCAGAAGGGTCGTGGGCACTGAAGCTTTCTTT
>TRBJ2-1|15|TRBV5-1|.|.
CASSRDSSPLGEQFF
TGCGCCAGCAGCCGGGACTCCTCTCCTTTAGGGGAGCAGTTCTTC
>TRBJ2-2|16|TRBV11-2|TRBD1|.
CASSFGGQGRTGELFF
TGTGCCAGCAGCTTCGGGGGACAGGGAAGGACCGGGGAGCTGTTTTTT
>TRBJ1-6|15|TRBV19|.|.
CASSIGATANSPLHF
TGTGCCAGTAGTATAGGGGCCACAGCGAATTCACCCCTCCACTTT
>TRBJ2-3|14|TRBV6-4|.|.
CASSDEGRGDTQYF
TGTGCCAGCAGTGACGAGGGCCGGGGAGATACGCAGTATTTT